This T cell receptor beta chain came from a study of blood T cell repertoires in COVID-19. Looked up from germline, CDR1 is GTSNPN and CDR2 is SVGIG (reference sequence). CDR3 length: 12 amino acids. V was pared by 0 bases and J by 4 bases, with 6 bases between. The assay was immunoSEQ multiplex PCR, and TCRdb's table has in-frame clones only and misses some. The repertoire holds tens of thousands of clones, with 80% to 90% as singletons. The TCR was taken from a middle-aged man with active COVID-19. Sequenced: peripheral blood. V gene TRBV30 combines with J gene TRBJ2-5; D unclear. CDR3 nucleotides: TGTGCCTGGAGTGTGGTTAGAGAGACCCAGTACTTC. Its translation: CAWSVVRETQYF.